This TCR beta chain was obtained from a study of brain T cells in children with intractable seizures. The study's findings and limits: Absence of clones before surgery may stem from lower sequencing depth.

Germline assignment: CDR1 GTSNPN and CDR2 SVGIG (reference sequence). V lost 0 bases to trimming and J lost 6 bases, with 17 bases between them. The CDR3 covers 15 residues. Generated by immunoSEQ multiplex PCR, the TCRdb table keeps only in-frame clones and is missing some. Here the sample spans around 44,000 clones, around 90% being singletons. Remarks on this clone: The antigen remains unidentified.

The sample consisted of peripheral blood, taken at surgery. This sequence was found in a girl aged 2 to 9 with tuberous sclerosis and intractable seizures. The chain couples TRBV30 to TRBJ2-5; D may be TRBD1 (6 bases). The CDR3 reads CAWSVSDSRRKTQYF. CDR3 bases: TGTGCCTGGAGTGTTTCGGACAGCCGGAGGAAGACCCAGTACTTC.